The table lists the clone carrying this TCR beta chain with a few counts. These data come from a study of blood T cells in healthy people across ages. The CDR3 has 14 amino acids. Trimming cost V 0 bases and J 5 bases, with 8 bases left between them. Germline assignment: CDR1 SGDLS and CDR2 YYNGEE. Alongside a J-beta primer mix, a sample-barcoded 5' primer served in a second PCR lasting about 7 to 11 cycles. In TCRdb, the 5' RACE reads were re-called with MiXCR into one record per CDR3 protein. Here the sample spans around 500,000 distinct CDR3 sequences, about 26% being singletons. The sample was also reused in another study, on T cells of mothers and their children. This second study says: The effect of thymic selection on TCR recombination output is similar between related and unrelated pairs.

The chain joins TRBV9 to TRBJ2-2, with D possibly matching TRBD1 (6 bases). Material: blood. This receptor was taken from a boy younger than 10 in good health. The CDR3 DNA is TGTGCCAGCAGCGTAGGGGGGCGGACCGGGGAGCTGTTTTTT. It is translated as CASSVGGRTGELFF.